A single sample gave rise to the 23 T cell receptor beta chains below, sequenced in a study of blood T cell repertoires in COVID-19. Sequencing used immunoSEQ multiplex PCR; TCRdb keeps in-frame clones, though not all of them. The sample records about 250,000 clones, almost 85% being singletons. The sample consisted of peripheral blood. Source of these receptors: a man aged 50 to 59 with COVID-19, enrolled during active disease.

The chain recombines TRBV18 with TRBJ1-6, with a possible D match to TRBD1 (6 bases). Germline V CDR1 and CDR2: KGHSH, LQKENI. There are 13 residues in the CDR3. The V end was cut by 6 bases, the J end by 7 bases, with 10 bases between. As DNA, the CDR3 is TGTGCCAGCTCCCCGGACAGAAATTCACCCCTCCACTTT. Translating gives CASSPDRNSPLHF. Full variable domain (outside the CDR3, taken from reference TRBV18 and TRBJ1-6): NAGVMQNPRHLVRRRGQEARLRCSPMKGHSHVYWYRQLPEEGLKFMVYLQKENIIDESGMPKERFSAEFPKEGPSILRIQQVVRGDSAAYFCASSPDRNSPLHFGNGTRLTVT.

About this clone itself: Other DNA sequences in the sample encode the same CDR3. V is TRBV6-5 and J is TRBJ2-7; no reliable D call. The CDR3 is 12 residues long. Germline loops: CDR1 MNHEY, CDR2 SVGAGI. V lost 9 bases and J 3 bases, leaving 12 bases between the germline ends. The CDR3 nucleotides are TGTGCCAGTTCCGCAGGTGGCTACGAGCAGTACTTC. It encodes CASSAGGYEQYF.

The rearrangement joins TRBV18 to TRBJ2-7; 12 nucleotides align to TRBD2. Germline-derived CDR1 and CDR2 are KGHSH and LQKENI. The CDR3 spans 15 residues. V dropped 5 bases and J dropped 6; count of bases not matched to a gene: 8. The CDR3 DNA sequence: TGTGCCAGCTCAGCACGACTAGCGGGGGATAGCGAGCAGTACTTC. This gives the protein CASSARLAGDSEQYF.

The sample holds one count of this clone. The V call is TRBV28, the J call TRBJ1-1; no reliable D call. The CDR3 has 15 amino acids. The germline V and J ends were trimmed by 7 bases and 1 base, with 16 bases remaining between them. From germline, CDR1 is MDHEN and CDR2 SYDVKM. The CDR3 DNA follows: TGTGCCAGCAACTACTGGGCGGGCGAGAACACTGAAGCTTTCTTT. Amino acids: CASNYWAGENTEAFF.

The rearrangement joins TRBV7-8 to TRBJ2-2, with 7 bases aligning to TRBD2. After removal of 3 bases from V and 0 bases from J, the junction contained 4 bases not matched to a gene. Germline loops: CDR1 SGHVS, CDR2 FQNEAQ. The CDR3 sequence is 16 residues long. CDR3 loop: CASSLVSGANTGELFF. The CDR3 coding sequence is TGTGCCAGCAGCTTGGTCAGCGGGGCGAACACCGGGGAGCTGTTTTTT.

With regard to this clone: The sample holds other DNA sequences that translate to the same CDR3. This sequence joins TRBV6-2 or TRBV6-3 and TRBJ1-2; 11 nucleotides match TRBD1. The CDR3 runs to 15 residues. Germline CDR1 MNHEY, CDR2 SVGEGT. Trimming removed 5 bases from V and 3 bases from J; junction bases left unmatched: 5. CDR3 amino acids: CASSAPGQGDYGYTF. The CDR3 bases are TGTGCCAGCAGTGCACCGGGACAGGGGGACTATGGCTACACCTTC.

J is TRBJ2-7 and V is TRBV7-6; TRBD2 matches 9 bases. Germline V gene lookup returns CDR1 SGHVS and CDR2 FNYEAQ. This CDR3 comprises 15 residues. The V gene end was trimmed by 5 bases and the J gene end by 7 bases; junction bases not matched to a gene: 12. As DNA, the CDR3 is TGTGCCAGCAGCGGGCCGGGGACTAGCCCGGGAGAGCAGTACTTC. Protein: CASSGPGTSPGEQYF.

The chain couples TRBV6-1 to TRBJ1-2; 7 positions match TRBD1. The trim removed 4 bases at V and 5 bases at J, leaving 16 bases unmatched. Germline V lookup: CDR1 MNHNS, CDR2 SASEGT. The CDR3 spans 17 residues. DNA for the CDR3: TGTGCCAGCAGTGCCTCCGGAGGGACAGTCCCCGTATATGGCTACACCTTC. Translation gives CASSASGGTVPVYGYTF.

The J gene is TRBJ2-3, the V gene TRBV28, with 12 bases that match TRBD2. Trimming at V came to 6 bases and at J to 5 bases, leaving 9 bases not matched to a gene. The V gene's germline CDR1 is MDHEN and CDR2 SYDVKM. The CDR3 is made up of 16 amino acids. The CDR3: CASRPLAGGPGDTQYF. The CDR3 DNA sequence: TGTGCCAGCAGGCCGCTAGCGGGGGGGCCGGGAGATACGCAGTATTTT.

The V and J genes are TRBV9 and TRBJ2-1; 12 bases match TRBD1. The V segment lost 5 bases and the J segment 7 bases; nucleotides outside the gene matches: 10. Germline V CDR1 and CDR2: SGDLS, YYNGEE. The CDR3 contains 16 residues. The CDR3 loop reads CASSHTRDRGQNEQFF. The CDR3 DNA is TGTGCCAGCAGTCATACCCGGGACAGGGGGCAAAATGAGCAGTTCTTC.

The gene calls are TRBV6-5 and TRBJ2-7; 10 positions agree with TRBD2. Germline loops: CDR1 MNHEY, CDR2 SVGAGI. CDR3 length equals 14 residues. J gave up 7 bases and V 7 bases, and 10 bases lay outside the gene matches. Here the CDR3 reads CASTVSGGLREQYF. The CDR3 nucleotides read TGTGCCAGCACCGTTAGCGGGGGGCTACGGGAGCAGTACTTC.

V is TRBV7-9 and J is TRBJ1-2; D gene unclear. From germline, CDR1 is SEHNR and CDR2 FQNEAQ (reference sequence). Trimming removed 3 bases at V and 6 bases at J, with 8 bases between. This CDR3 region has 12 residues. CDR3 amino acids: CASSFGGNGYTF. The CDR3 bases are TGTGCCAGCAGCTTTGGAGGGAATGGCTACACCTTC.

V gene TRBV18 combines with J gene TRBJ1-6, with 8 nucleotides matching TRBD1. Germline V gene data show CDR1 as KGHSH and CDR2 as LQKENI. This CDR3 comprises 14 residues. V lost 6 bases to trimming and J lost 9 bases; unmatched junction nucleotides: 7. The CDR3 is CASSPGQAFSPLHF. The DNA for the CDR3 is TGTGCCAGCTCCCCGGGACAGGCCTTTTCACCCCTCCACTTT.

V is TRBV4-1 and J is TRBJ1-4; 7 bases are shared with TRBD1. V shed 1 base and J 3 bases; nucleotides not matched to a gene: 11. This CDR3 has 18 amino acids. Germline CDR1 reads MGHRA; CDR2 reads YSYEKL. CDR3 sequence: CASSQARGGPFPNEKLFF. In DNA form, the CDR3 reads TGCGCCAGCAGCCAAGCCCGAGGGGGCCCATTCCCTAATGAAAAACTGTTTTTT.

The chain has TRBV2 and TRBJ1-1, with D perhaps matching TRBD1 (6 bases). The CDR3 has 13 residues. Germline V gene lookup returns CDR1 SNHLY and CDR2 FYNNEI. V lost 6 bases, J lost 1 base, and 9 bases lay in between. The chain's CDR3 is CASSWGQNTEAFF. The CDR3 DNA sequence: TGTGCCAGCAGCTGGGGACAGAACACTGAAGCTTTCTTT.

The J gene is TRBJ1-6, the V gene TRBV2, with D tentatively TRBD1 (6 bases). The germline V and J ends were trimmed by 6 bases and 5 bases, with 8 bases remaining between them. The CDR3 contains 13 residues. The V gene's germline CDR1 is SNHLY and CDR2 FYNNEI. The CDR3 DNA reads as TGTGCCAGCAGCCAGGGGAATAATTCACCCCTCCACTTT. It is translated as CASSQGNNSPLHF. Supplemented by reference TRBV2 and TRBJ1-6, the full variable domain reads EPEVTQTPSHQVTQMGQEVILRCVPISNHLYFYWYRQILGQKVEFLVSFYNNEISEKSEIFDDQFSVERPDGSNFTLKIRSTKLEDSAMYFCASSQGNNSPLHFGNGTRLTVT.

This chain links TRBV5-4 with TRBJ1-3; no firm D call. Germline-derived CDR1 and CDR2 are SGHNT and YYREEE (reference sequence). The CDR3 consists of 14 residues. Trimming pared 0 bases from V and 2 bases from J, leaving 6 bases between. The CDR3 bases are TGTGCCAGCAGCTTGGCCGGGACTGGAAACACCATATATTTT. It codes for CASSLAGTGNTIYF.

This chain connects TRBV18 to TRBJ2-5, with D possibly being TRBD2 (6 bases). Germline V lookup: CDR1 KGHSH, CDR2 LQKENI. Trimming took 4 bases from V and 5 from J, leaving 11 bases between them. The length of the CDR3 is 13 residues. CDR3 coding DNA: TGTGCCAGCTCACAAACAGGAGGGGAGACCCAGTACTTC. Protein product: CASSQTGGETQYF.

The CDR3 reads CASSLWDNNSPLHF. The CDR3 region has the DNA TGTGCCAGCAGTTTATGGGACAACAATTCACCCCTCCACTTT. The genes are TRBV27 and TRBJ1-6; D is perhaps TRBD1 (6 bases). The germline V gene has CDR1 MNHEY and CDR2 SMNVEV (reference sequence). This CDR3 comprises 14 residues. Trimming removed 1 base from V and 7 bases from J, with 8 bases in between.

This sequence joins TRBV7-2 and TRBJ1-5; no reliable D call. CDR1 is SGHTA and CDR2 is FQGNSA in the germline V gene. V lost 6 bases and J lost 5, with 11 bases in between. The CDR3 sequence is 13 residues long. As DNA, the CDR3 is TGTGCCAGCAGTTCCTCCCCCGATCAGCCCCAGCATTTT. Translating gives CASSSSPDQPQHF.

This chain joins TRBV23-1 and TRBJ1-5; 9 bases line up with TRBD1. Being an ORF, TRBV23-1 has a function that is uncertain. V was pared by 2 bases and J by 6 bases, with 2 bases of the junction left unmatched. There are 14 residues in the CDR3. DNA for the CDR3: TGCGCCAGCAGTCAAACAGGGGGCCCTCAGCCCCAGCATTTT. Its protein is CASSQTGGPQPQHF.

Here the CDR3 reads CASRPTATSYNEQFF. CDR3 bases: TGTGCCAGCAGACCCACAGCCACCTCCTACAATGAGCAGTTCTTC. The V gene is TRBV6-4, the J gene TRBJ2-1; D unresolved. CDR3 length: 15 amino acids. The germline V gene has CDR1 MRHNA and CDR2 SNTAGT. Trimming left V 6 bases short and J 0 bases short, with 12 bases between.

This clone was picked up one time. J is TRBJ2-2 and V is TRBV5-8; 9 bases align to TRBD1. Germline lookup yields CDR1 SGHTS and CDR2 YDEGEE. CDR3 length: 15 residues. V lost 8 bases and J lost 5; bases outside the gene matches: 10. CDR3 nucleotide sequence: TGTGCCAGTGCCACTGACAGGGGGAGGACCGGGGAGCTGTTTTTT. Protein: CASATDRGRTGELFF.